The 26 T cell receptor beta chains listed next were all sequenced from one sample in a study of blood T cell dynamics during melanoma immunotherapy (dated by TCRdb to 2019 to 2021). Explained via the paper, the time point label denotes: week 3, after first cycle of checkpoint inhibitor. The library relied on the immunoSEQ multiplex PCR assay. As stored in TCRdb, this immuneACCESS dataset retains in-frame rearrangements with V and J assigned. A fraction of the clones does not appear; measured against another copy, unresolved V genes explain less than half of the discrepancy, and the remainder lacks a known reason. For this sample there are roughly 15,000 clones; 86% appear just once. Together, the top ten hold 4% to 5.5% of the sample. Sample: blood, taken from a patient treated with checkpoint blockade. The receptor set was obtained from a human donor with melanoma.

The chain joins TRBV7-3 to TRBJ2-1; 11 bases are a match to TRBD2. V shed 4 bases, J shed 7 bases, and the junction held 9 bases outside the gene matches. CDR3 length equals 16 residues. Germline V gives CDR1 SGHTA, CDR2 FQGTGA. Here the CDR3 DNA reads TGTGCCAGCAGCTCAGGCGGGACTAGCGGCGGAAATGAGCAGTTCTTC. Its translation: CASSSGGTSGGNEQFF. Based on the CDR3 plus reference TRBV7-3 and TRBJ2-1, the full variable domain is GAGVSQTPSNKVTEKGKYVELRCDPISGHTALYWYRQSLGQGPEFLIYFQGTGAADDSGLPNDRFFAVRPEGSVSTLKIQRTERGDSAVYLCASSSGGTSGGNEQFFGPGTRLTVL.

The J gene is TRBJ2-1, the V gene TRBV14; 7 bases align to TRBD2. J lost 5 bases, V lost 2 bases, and 9 bases had no gene match. In germline, CDR1 is SGHDN, CDR2 FVKESK. The CDR3 has 16 residues. The CDR3 region is CASSQSDSGSNNEQFF. CDR3 coding DNA: TGTGCCAGCAGCCAATCGGATAGCGGGTCCAACAATGAGCAGTTCTTC.

This clone was detected only once. The V gene is TRBV11-2, the J gene TRBJ2-5; perhaps TRBD1 as D (5 bases). The J call may be wrong; the DNA end is better matched by TRBJ2-7. The CDR3 runs 15 residues. CDR1 SGHAT and CDR2 FQNNGV come from the germline V gene. CDR3 amino acids: CASSLVSGISYEQYF. As DNA, the CDR3 is TGTGCCAGCAGCTTAGTCTCAGGGATCTCCTACGAGCAGTACTTC.

In nucleotides, the CDR3 is TGCAGCGTCCTGACCGGGACTCAGGCTGGCTACACCTTC. Its protein is CSVLTGTQAGYTF. The gene calls are TRBV29-1 and TRBJ1-2; D possibly corresponds to TRBD1 (5 bases). Germline values: CDR1 SQVTM, CDR2 ANQGSEA. Trimming removed 6 bases from V and 7 bases from J, with 18 bases in between. The CDR3 runs to 13 residues. The entire variable domain, with the rest obtained from reference TRBV29-1 and TRBJ1-2, is as follows: SAVISQKPSRDICQRGTSLTIQCQVDSQVTMMFWYRQQPGQSLTLIATANQGSEATYESGFVIDKFPISRPNLTFSTLTVSNMSPEDSSIYLCSVLTGTQAGYTFGSGTRLTVV.

Only one count was recorded for this clone. The chain is built from TRBV28 and TRBJ2-7; D gene ambiguous. Germline CDR1 MDHEN, CDR2 SYDVKM. The CDR3 runs 15 residues. The germline V and J ends were trimmed by 7 bases and 0 bases, with 16 bases remaining between them. The CDR3, as DNA: TGTGCCAGCACTCCGTTTTGGGTTAGCTCCTACGAGCAGTACTTC. Residues: CASTPFWVSSYEQYF. Full variable domain (missing parts from reference TRBV28 and TRBJ2-7): DVKVTQSSRYLVKRTGEKVFLECVQDMDHENMFWYRQDPGLGLRLIYFSYDVKMKEKGDIPEGYSVSREKKERFSLILESASTNQTSMYLCASTPFWVSSYEQYFGPGTRLTVT.

This sequence joins TRBV6-1 and TRBJ2-5; possibly TRBD2 for D (5 bases). Germline V gene sequence: CDR1 MNHNS, CDR2 SASEGT. The germline V and J ends were trimmed by 7 bases and 4 bases, with 10 bases remaining between them. This CDR3 comprises 12 residues. The CDR3, as DNA: TGTGCCAGCATCGAGGGTGGAGAGACCCAGTACTTC. This encodes CASIEGGETQYF.

The chain combines TRBV19 with TRBJ2-1; D possibly corresponds to TRBD1 (6 bases). Germline V gene sequence: CDR1 LNHDA, CDR2 SQIVND (reference sequence). This CDR3 has 17 amino acids. V dropped 2 bases and J dropped 0 bases, with 14 bases sitting between them. The CDR3 DNA reads TGTGCCAGTAGTATAAGCAGGGGATTTAGCTCCTACAATGAGCAGTTCTTC. Protein sequence: CASSISRGFSSYNEQFF.

The chain links TRBV29-1 to TRBJ2-7, with 7 bases fitting TRBD2. The CDR3 length is 15 residues. Germline CDR1 SQVTM, CDR2 ANQGSEA. The ends lost 5 bases at V and 3 bases at J; junction bases unmatched: 13. This chain's CDR3 is CSVRLGLVGFYEQYF. CDR3 bases: TGCAGCGTTCGTCTAGGACTAGTGGGGTTCTACGAGCAGTACTTC.

This clone was detected only once. This chain links TRBV27 with TRBJ2-2, with D tentatively TRBD1 (6 bases). This CDR3 spans 15 amino acids. CDR1 is MNHEY and CDR2 is SMNVEV in the germline V gene (reference sequence). Trimming removed 3 bases from V and 7 bases from J, with 15 bases in between. In DNA, the CDR3 is TGTGCCAGCAGTTTTCCCGCCAGGGGAAACGGGGAGCTGTTTTTT. As protein: CASSFPARGNGELFF.

This sequence joins TRBV5-1 and TRBJ1-2; D call uncertain. CDR3 length: 20 residues. The germline V and J ends were trimmed by 3 bases and 4 bases, with 31 bases remaining between them. Germline V gene data show CDR1 as SGHRS and CDR2 as YFSETQ. This CDR3 reads CASSYFSGRVVPGAGYGYTF. Written as DNA, the CDR3 is TGCGCCAGCAGCTATTTCTCCGGGAGAGTAGTACCGGGAGCAGGCTATGGCTACACCTTC.

V usage is TRBV7-2 and J usage is TRBJ2-5, with D unresolved. The CDR3 is 12 amino acids. CDR1 is SGHTA, CDR2 FQGNSA, per germline. V lost 5 bases and J 5 bases, leaving 9 bases between the germline ends. The CDR3 here is CASSLRFETQYF. As DNA, the CDR3 is TGTGCCAGCAGCCTGCGCTTTGAGACCCAGTACTTC. Drawing the rest from reference TRBV7-2 and TRBJ2-5, the complete variable domain is GAGVSQSPSNKVTEKGKDVELRCDPISGHTALYWYRQSLGQGLEFLIYFQGNSAPDKSGLPSDRFSAERTGGSVSTLTIQRTQQEDSAVYLCASSLRFETQYFGPGTRLLVL.

J is TRBJ2-5 and V is TRBV28; D unresolved. V gave up 10 bases and J gave up 5 bases, with 20 bases separating them. The CDR3 runs to 14 residues. Germline CDR1 reads MDHEN; CDR2 reads SYDVKM. CDR3 DNA: TGTGCCACGGCCGTAGGCACAAGGTCCGAGACCCAGTACTTC. Amino acid sequence: CATAVGTRSETQYF.

This clone was observed a handful of times. This chain links TRBV27 with TRBJ2-2; 10 bases match TRBD2. This CDR3 contains 16 residues. Trimming cost V 1 base and J 3 bases; bases outside gene matches: 2. Germline loops: CDR1 MNHEY, CDR2 SMNVEV (reference sequence). DNA of the CDR3: TGTGCCAGCAGTTTATTTGGACTAGCGGACACCGGGGAGCTGTTTTTT. Its protein is CASSLFGLADTGELFF.

The gene calls are TRBV13 and TRBJ2-3; D is possibly TRBD1 (7 bases). This CDR3 is built from 14 residues. V was shortened by 5 bases and J by 8 bases, with 17 bases between the two germline ends. In germline, CDR1 is PRHDT, CDR2 FYEKMQ (reference sequence). The CDR3 region is CASSTQGVAVTQYF. The DNA of the CDR3 is TGTGCCAGCAGCACCCAGGGGGTAGCGGTTACGCAGTATTTT.

The chain joins TRBV19 to TRBJ1-3, with TRBD1 identical over 7 bases. The V and J ends lost 8 bases and 3 bases, in that order; junction bases with no gene match: 10. Germline V gives CDR1 LNHDA, CDR2 SQIVND (reference sequence). This CDR3 has 15 residues. CDR3 nucleotide sequence: TGTGCCAGTTCACTTTGGACAGGTCGTGGAAACACCATATATTTT. Translating gives CASSLWTGRGNTIYF.

This rearrangement joins TRBV7-9 to TRBJ2-5, with 7 bases identical to TRBD2. The J call may not be correct, given that the DNA end is closer to TRBJ2-7. The CDR3 extends over 16 amino acids. CDR1 and CDR2 (germline): SEHNR, FQNEAQ (reference sequence). The CDR3 region is CASSLEASGSSYEQYF. The CDR3 bases are TGTGCCAGCAGCTTAGAGGCTAGCGGATCCTCCTACGAGCAGTACTTC.

The V and J genes are TRBV7-9 and TRBJ1-2; D not certain. CDR3 length: 16 amino acids. The V gene's germline CDR1 is SEHNR and CDR2 FQNEAQ (reference sequence). Trimming left V 5 bases short and J 4 bases short, with 20 bases between. The CDR3 is CASSPPGNVIPYGYTF. CDR3 coding DNA: TGTGCCAGCAGCCCACCCGGGAACGTAATCCCCTATGGCTACACCTTC.

The gene calls are TRBV11-2 and TRBJ2-5, with D perhaps TRBD2 (6 bases). The CDR3 length is 18 residues. CDR1 is SGHAT, CDR2 FQNNGV, per germline. The V gene lost 0 bases and the J gene lost 2 bases, with 19 bases spanning the gap. CDR3 region: CASSLDFTGLPSQETQYF. CDR3 nucleotide sequence: TGTGCCAGCAGCTTAGATTTCACCGGACTACCCAGTCAAGAGACCCAGTACTTC.

V and J are TRBV7-6 and TRBJ2-3; 12 nucleotides match TRBD2. The germline gives CDR1 SGHVS, CDR2 FNYEAQ. This CDR3 has 16 amino acids. Trimming at V came to 4 bases and at J to 2 bases, leaving 4 bases not matched to a gene. CDR3 amino acids: CASSSLAGGVTDTQYF. CDR3 nucleotides: TGTGCCAGCAGCTCCCTAGCGGGAGGGGTCACAGATACGCAGTATTTT.

On this clone: Distinct nucleotide sequences in the sample also encode this CDR3. The J gene is TRBJ2-7, the V gene TRBV7-8; no firm D call. CDR1 and CDR2 (germline): SGHVS, FQNEAQ. Trimming left V 0 bases short and J 0 bases short, with 15 bases between. This CDR3 is built from 17 residues. The CDR3 spells CASSLAGSGFSSYEQYF. Here the CDR3 DNA reads TGTGCCAGCAGCTTAGCGGGCTCTGGGTTCAGCTCCTACGAGCAGTACTTC.

The table lists this clone with a count of one. The rearrangement links TRBV7-2 to TRBJ2-3; no definite D call. Per the germline V gene, CDR1 is SGHTA and CDR2 is FQGNSA. The CDR3 extends over 16 amino acids. V was trimmed by 5 bases and J by 4 bases, leaving 19 bases between them. The CDR3 nucleotides read TGTGCCAGCAGCCCCAGAGATCGGGCTTGGGCAGATACGCAGTATTTT. Protein sequence: CASSPRDRAWADTQYF. Filled out from reference TRBV7-2 and TRBJ2-3, the complete variable domain reads GAGVSQSPSNKVTEKGKDVELRCDPISGHTALYWYRQSLGQGLEFLIYFQGNSAPDKSGLPSDRFSAERTGGSVSTLTIQRTQQEDSAVYLCASSPRDRAWADTQYFGPGTRLTVL.

This clone was seen once. The chain links TRBV4-3 to TRBJ1-6, with D unclear. The CDR3 sequence is 14 residues long. The ends were cut back, 1 base at V and 10 bases at J, with 11 bases in the middle. From germline, CDR1 is LGHNA and CDR2 YSLEER. The CDR3 nucleotides are TGCGCCAGCAGCCAAGGGGTTGGAAACTCACCCCTCCACTTT. The encoded protein is CASSQGVGNSPLHF.

The rearrangement uses TRBV10-3 and TRBJ1-1, with D unresolved. The CDR3 sequence is 14 residues long. Trimming took off 0 bases at V and 3 bases at J, with 8 bases between the two ends. The germline V gene has CDR1 ENHRY and CDR2 SYGVKD. CDR3 amino acids: CAISESPMDTEAFF. The CDR3 DNA follows: TGTGCCATCAGTGAGTCCCCAATGGACACTGAAGCTTTCTTT.

This chain joins TRBV2 and TRBJ2-7; TRBD1 might be the D (5 bases). V gave up 7 bases and J gave up 4 bases, with 11 bases separating them. Germline V lookup: CDR1 SNHLY, CDR2 FYNNEI. The CDR3 totals 12 residues. In nucleotides, the CDR3 is TGTGCCAGCACCCAAGGGGCTTACGAGCAGTACTTC. It is translated as CASTQGAYEQYF.

The chain links TRBV29-1 to TRBJ2-1, with 11 bases that match TRBD2. The CDR3 loop spans 17 amino acids. The germline CDR1 and CDR2 sequences are SQVTM and ANQGSEA. V lost 0 bases and J lost 4; bases outside the gene matches: 8. The chain's CDR3 is CSVEDWELAGVYNEQFF. DNA of the CDR3: TGCAGCGTTGAAGATTGGGAACTAGCGGGAGTATACAATGAGCAGTTCTTC.

The table lists this clone with a count of one. The chain joins TRBV7-6 to TRBJ2-1; either TRBD1 or TRBD2 may supply D (5 bases each). There are 14 residues in the CDR3. Germline V gene sequence: CDR1 SGHVS, CDR2 FNYEAQ. The V end lost 5 bases, the J end lost 6 bases, and 14 bases lay between the germline ends. CDR3 in DNA: TGTGCCAGCAGCCCTCTTGGGGGACCCAATGAGCAGTTCTTC. Translating gives CASSPLGGPNEQFF.